The source of this T cell receptor (beta chain) is a study of beta chain features in type 1 diabetes. Study-wide results and limits: Shortening of TCRB CDR3s, moderate but significant, appeared in all four CD4+ subsets of Type 1 diabetes patients. Type 1 diabetes patients had VDJ junctions that carried fewer insertions and more deletions.

Unmatched junction bases numbered 4, after V lost 10 bases and J lost 1 base. This CDR3 spans 13 amino acids. The V gene's germline CDR1 is SNHLY and CDR2 FYNNEI. Donors contributed one heparinised blood draw apiece, averaging roughly 0.12 L. Of the isolated RNA, all was reverse transcribed, and so the sequenced material was expressed TCRB transcripts. Mean read depth for naive, central memory and regulatory T cell samples was about 3.6 million reads. Clones were read by immunoSEQ multiplex PCR, and TCRdb kept only the in-frame ones, dropping some. Counted here are about 120,000 clones, around 17% occurring once; the ten biggest clones make up 2% to 3%. In regard to this clone: Its antigen remains unidentified.

The rearrangement joins TRBV2 to TRBJ2-3; TRBD1 agrees at 8 bases. Sequencing was performed on central memory CD4+ T cells from blood. The TCR originated in a young man with type 1 diabetes. CDR3 sequence: CAKDRDRTDTQYF. The CDR3 region has the DNA TGTGCCAAGGACAGGGATCGCACAGATACGCAGTATTTT.